One sample yielded the 32 T cell receptor beta chains listed below, sequenced in a study of PD-L1 blockade in urothelial cancer. Repertoires were generated with immunoSEQ multiplex PCR, while TCRdb's copy carries only in-frame clones and drops some. The table has some 15,000 clones, around nine tenths seen once; the top ten hold 12% to 15%. Sequenced material: PBMCs, taken around atezolizumab (anti-PD-L1) treatment. The origin of the receptors is a man in his 70s with urothelial cancer.

The chain combines TRBV9 with TRBJ2-3, with TRBD2 identical over 13 bases. Trimming removed 3 bases from V and 2 bases from J; junction bases left unmatched: 6. Germline assignment: CDR1 SGDLS and CDR2 YYNGEE. The CDR3 has 17 residues. The CDR3 region is CASSATGLAGATDTQYF. The CDR3 nucleotides are TGTGCCAGCAGCGCTACAGGACTAGCGGGGGCCACAGATACGCAGTATTTT.

The rearrangement links TRBV6-5 to TRBJ1-2; 8 positions match TRBD1. The CDR3 runs to 15 residues. CDR1 is MNHEY and CDR2 is SVGAGI in the germline V gene. Losses at the gene ends were 6 bases for V and 1 base for J; bases not matched to a gene: 7. CDR3: CASREGQDNNYGYTF. In DNA, the CDR3 is TGTGCCAGCAGGGAGGGACAGGATAATAACTATGGCTACACCTTC.

The chain joins TRBV10-3 to TRBJ1-4, with unresolved D. V was shortened by 4 bases and J by 1 base, with 7 bases between the two germline ends. This CDR3 spans 14 amino acids. Germline V gives CDR1 ENHRY, CDR2 SYGVKD. The CDR3 sequence is CAISAVGTNEKLFF. In nucleotides, the CDR3 is TGTGCCATCAGTGCAGTTGGAACTAATGAAAAACTGTTTTTT.

J is TRBJ2-5 and V is TRBV7-6; TRBD1 agrees at 8 bases. V shed 3 bases and J 5 bases; nucleotides not matched to a gene: 8. CDR1 is SGHVS and CDR2 is FNYEAQ in the germline V gene. The CDR3 covers 15 residues. The CDR3 region has the DNA TGTGCCAGCAGCTTTACAAGACAGGGGTATGAGACCCAGTACTTC. This sequence encodes CASSFTRQGYETQYF.

This chain uses TRBV28 with TRBJ2-2; possible D gene TRBD1, 5 bases. V lost 5 bases and J 5 bases, leaving 9 bases between the germline ends. CDR1 is MDHEN and CDR2 is SYDVKM in the germline V gene. The CDR3 covers 13 residues. The CDR3 loop is CASSVYRTGELFF. DNA of the CDR3: TGTGCCAGCAGTGTATACAGGACCGGGGAGCTGTTTTTT.

This CDR3 reads CASSSGLENYGYTF. The CDR3 DNA reads as TGTGCCAGCTCATCAGGGTTGGAGAACTATGGCTACACCTTC. V and J are TRBV18 and TRBJ1-2; possibly TRBD1 for D (5 bases). The CDR3 covers 14 residues. Trimming took off 5 bases at V and 2 bases at J, with 12 bases between the two ends. Germline V gives CDR1 KGHSH, CDR2 LQKENI.

This chain links TRBV29-1 with TRBJ2-2, with TRBD1 matching over 8 bases. J lost 5 bases, V lost 7 bases, and 12 bases had no gene match. The CDR3 totals 15 residues. CDR1 SQVTM and CDR2 ANQGSEA come from the germline V gene. CDR3 DNA sequence: TGCAGCGCCCAGAAGGGGACAGGAGGAACCGGGGAGCTGTTTTTT. Protein product: CSAQKGTGGTGELFF.

The chain employs TRBV10-3 and TRBJ2-5; possible D gene TRBD1, 5 bases. The length of the CDR3 is 13 residues. Germline CDR1 is ENHRY and CDR2 is SYGVKD. V was cut by 6 bases and J by 1 base, with 9 bases left in between. The CDR3 DNA reads TGTGCCATCAGCGCAGGGCTCCAAGAGACCCAGTACTTC. It is translated as CAISAGLQETQYF.

This chain joins TRBV29-1 and TRBJ2-7, with D possibly TRBD1 on 5 matching bases. Germline loops: CDR1 SQVTM, CDR2 ANQGSEA. The CDR3 runs to 12 residues. The V end lost 4 bases, the J end lost 2 bases, and 9 bases lay between the germline ends. CDR3 in amino acids: CSVVVQAYEQYF. The CDR3 DNA reads TGCAGCGTTGTAGTACAGGCCTACGAGCAGTACTTC.

This clone was detected once. This sequence joins TRBV27 and TRBJ2-7; weak D call: TRBD1 (5 bases). This CDR3 contains 13 residues. From germline, CDR1 is MNHEY and CDR2 SMNVEV (reference sequence). V lost 6 bases and J 3 bases, leaving 12 bases between the germline ends. CDR3: CASSVQVNYEQYF. The DNA of the CDR3 is TGTGCCAGCAGCGTACAGGTAAACTACGAGCAGTACTTC.

This chain joins TRBV6-1 and TRBJ1-6; 8 bases align to TRBD1. The J segment lost 11 bases and the V segment lost 4 bases, leaving 10 bases of the junction unmatched. The CDR3 extends over 15 amino acids. Germline V lookup: CDR1 MNHNS, CDR2 SASEGT. CDR3 residues: CASSARQGSSTPLHF. DNA for the CDR3: TGTGCCAGCAGTGCACGACAGGGGTCTTCTACACCCCTCCACTTT.

This clone was recorded a few times. The chain joins TRBV28 to TRBJ1-6; the D gene is possibly TRBD1 (5 bases). V lost 5 bases and J 1 base, leaving 9 bases between the germline ends. The germline V gene encodes CDR1 MDHEN and CDR2 SYDVKM. The CDR3 sequence is 15 residues long. The CDR3 is CASSPRGSYNSPLHF. The CDR3 nucleotides read TGTGCCAGCAGTCCCCGGGGGTCCTATAATTCACCCCTCCACTTT.

The chain uses TRBV6-1 and TRBJ2-7; TRBD1 aligns across 8 bases. CDR3 size: 14 residues. The germline V gene has CDR1 MNHNS and CDR2 SASEGT. V lost 2 bases to trimming and J lost 4 bases; unmatched junction nucleotides: 4. The CDR3 DNA is TGTGCCAGCAGTGAATACAGGGGGAAGTACGAGCAGTACTTC. The encoded protein is CASSEYRGKYEQYF.

V gene TRBV4-2 combines with J gene TRBJ2-1, with 7 nucleotides matching TRBD1. The CDR3 sequence is 14 residues long. The trim removed 0 bases at V and 6 bases at J, leaving 2 bases unmatched. Germline loops: CDR1 LGHNA, CDR2 YNFKEQ. The CDR3 region has the DNA TGTGCCAGCAGCCAAGAAGGACAGGCCAATGAGCAGTTCTTC. Protein sequence: CASSQEGQANEQFF.

The chain combines TRBV5-5 with TRBJ2-1; 9 bases map to TRBD2. The CDR3 covers 16 residues. Trimming at V came to 2 bases and at J to 7 bases, leaving 10 bases not matched to a gene. CDR1 SGHKS and CDR2 YYEKEE come from the germline V gene (reference sequence). For the CDR3, the DNA is TGTGCCAGCAGCTTCCTTAGCGGGGGCCTGGGGAATGAGCAGTTCTTC. Translated, it gives CASSFLSGGLGNEQFF.

This rearrangement joins TRBV6-5 to TRBJ1-5; D uncertain. Deletions cut 5 bases from V and 9 bases from J, with 14 bases between. The CDR3 loop spans 13 amino acids. Germline CDR1 reads MNHEY; CDR2 reads SVGAGI. CDR3: CASSRGLSRPQHF. CDR3 coding DNA: TGTGCCAGCAGTCGAGGGCTTTCAAGGCCCCAGCATTTT.

The J gene is TRBJ1-4, the V gene TRBV11-2; 7 bases map to TRBD1. J was trimmed by 4 bases and V by 1 base; bases with no gene match: 9. Germline V gene sequence: CDR1 SGHAT, CDR2 FQNNGV. This CDR3 is built from 17 residues. DNA for the CDR3: TGTGCCAGCAGCTTAGGATTGAGGGGACAGCGTAATGAAAAACTGTTTTTT. This translates into CASSLGLRGQRNEKLFF.

CDR3 bases: TGTGCCTGGAGTGTACAGTCCGACACTGAAGCTTTCTTT. Its protein product is CAWSVQSDTEAFF. The chain couples TRBV30 to TRBJ1-1; D call uncertain. Trimming removed 0 bases from V and 3 bases from J, with 8 bases in between. The germline V gene encodes CDR1 GTSNPN and CDR2 SVGIG (reference sequence). The CDR3 sequence is 13 residues long. Together with reference TRBV30 and TRBJ1-1, the CDR3 gives the full variable domain: SQTIHQWPATLVQPVGSPLSLECTVEGTSNPNLYWYRQAAGRGLQLLFYSVGIGQISSEVPQNLSASRPQDRQFILSSKKLLLSDSGFYLCAWSVQSDTEAFFGQGTRLTVV.

CDR3 coding DNA: TGCGCCAGCAGCTTTGGCGCAGGGGGCGGCGATGAGCAGTTCTTC. Encoded protein: CASSFGAGGGDEQFF. The chain couples TRBV5-1 to TRBJ2-1; 8 nucleotides align to TRBD1. Germline V gene sequence: CDR1 SGHRS, CDR2 YFSETQ. V trimming: 2 bases; J trimming: 8 bases; junction bases outside the gene matches: 9. This CDR3 region has 15 residues.

The J gene is TRBJ2-1, the V gene TRBV28, with a tentative D call TRBD2 (6 bases). Germline lookup yields CDR1 MDHEN and CDR2 SYDVKM. The CDR3 is 16 amino acids. Trimming stripped 4 bases from V and 7 bases from J, with 20 bases between. As DNA, the CDR3 is TGTGCCAGCAGTTCGCCCCGAACGGGACTCGGAAATGAGCAGTTCTTC. Protein: CASSSPRTGLGNEQFF.

Only one count was recorded for this clone. The V call is TRBV7-9, the J call TRBJ2-3; TRBD2 might be the D (5 bases). Looked up from germline, CDR1 is SEHNR and CDR2 is FQNEAQ (reference sequence). Trimming shortened V by 1 base and J by 0 bases, and 8 bases separated the two germline ends. The CDR3 runs 15 residues. The CDR3 loop is CASSLVRTSTDTQYF. DNA of the CDR3: TGTGCCAGCAGCTTAGTTCGGACTAGCACAGATACGCAGTATTTT.

J is TRBJ2-5 and V is TRBV19; D possibly corresponds to TRBD1 (5 bases). The CDR3 length is 16 residues. CDR1 and CDR2 from the germline V gene are LNHDA and SQIVND (reference sequence). V lost 3 bases and J 3 bases, leaving 17 bases between the germline ends. The CDR3 loop reads CASSIGAGSEEETQYF. CDR3 coding DNA: TGTGCCAGTAGTATTGGGGCAGGCTCGGAAGAAGAGACCCAGTACTTC.

This chain joins TRBV18 and TRBJ2-1; D call uncertain. CDR1 and CDR2 (germline): KGHSH, LQKENI. CDR3 length: 16 residues. The germline V and J ends were trimmed by 2 bases and 0 bases, with 11 bases remaining between them. The CDR3 bases are TGTGCCAGCTCACCAACCCCCTTGAGCTCCTACAATGAGCAGTTCTTC. Protein sequence: CASSPTPLSSYNEQFF.

The genes are TRBV6-1 and TRBJ2-3; weak D call: TRBD2 (6 bases). From germline, CDR1 is MNHNS and CDR2 SASEGT. Trimming shortened V by 7 bases and J by 1 base, and 9 bases separated the two germline ends. This CDR3 has 13 residues. CDR3 in amino acids: CASKTGGTDTQYF. The CDR3 DNA is TGTGCCAGCAAAACGGGGGGCACAGATACGCAGTATTTT.

This clone was recorded once. The V and J genes are TRBV12-5 and TRBJ1-2, with 7 nucleotides matching TRBD1. CDR1 and CDR2 from the germline V gene are LGHNT and FRNRAP. The CDR3 loop spans 17 amino acids. V was clipped by 0 bases and J by 3 bases; unmatched bases: 10. In DNA, the CDR3 is TGTGCTAGTGGTTTGGTACAGGGGACGATTTCGGACTATGGCTACACCTTC. Its translation: CASGLVQGTISDYGYTF.

This sequence joins TRBV19 and TRBJ1-4; a weak D match, TRBD1 (6 bases). The V end was cut by 4 bases, the J end by 6 bases, with 18 bases between. Per germline, CDR1 LNHDA and CDR2 SQIVND (reference sequence). This CDR3 spans 16 amino acids. CDR3 sequence (DNA): TGTGCCAGTAGTACTCCCCCGGACAGTAGAGATGAAAAACTGTTTTTT. This gives the protein CASSTPPDSRDEKLFF.

This sequence joins TRBV7-9 and TRBJ1-2, with D perhaps TRBD1 (6 bases). This CDR3 has 14 residues. Trimming took 3 bases from V and 3 from J, leaving 11 bases between them. In germline, CDR1 is SEHNR, CDR2 FQNEAQ (reference sequence). The CDR3 reads CASSFTGQYYGYTF. DNA of the CDR3: TGTGCCAGCAGCTTTACCGGACAGTACTATGGCTACACCTTC.

The V call is TRBV23-1, the J call TRBJ2-5; 9 positions agree with TRBD1. TRBV23-1 carries the ORF label, with uncertain function. Unmatched junction bases numbered 3, after V lost 2 bases and J lost 2 bases. This CDR3 has 15 residues. Here the CDR3 reads CASSQRDRAQETQYF. DNA for the CDR3: TGCGCCAGCAGTCAAAGGGACAGGGCACAAGAGACCCAGTACTTC.

The chain is built from TRBV21-1 and TRBJ1-2; the D call in the table, TRBD1, was not verified against the DNA. TRBV21-1 is deemed a pseudogene. This CDR3 is built from 14 residues. The CDR3 DNA reads as TGTGCCAGCAGCTCAGGGACAGGGGGCGATGGCTACACCTTC. It translates to CASSSGTGGDGYTF.

This clone was seen just once. V and J are TRBV19 and TRBJ1-1; D is unresolved. CDR1 LNHDA and CDR2 SQIVND come from the germline V gene (reference sequence). The V gene lost 0 bases and the J gene lost 8 bases, with 10 bases spanning the gap. The CDR3 sequence is 13 residues long. Here the CDR3 DNA reads TGTGCCAGTAGTATAGATCCGGGGTCCGAAGCTTTCTTT. This translates into CASSIDPGSEAFF.

The genes are TRBV9 and TRBJ2-7, with 12 bases matching TRBD2. The germline CDR1 and CDR2 sequences are SGDLS and YYNGEE. This CDR3 spans 20 amino acids. The V and J ends lost 3 bases and 0 bases, in that order; junction bases with no gene match: 16. The CDR3: CASSGRLTPRTSGVSYEQYF. The CDR3 nucleotides read TGTGCCAGCAGCGGACGACTGACCCCGAGGACTAGCGGGGTCTCCTACGAGCAGTACTTC.

The rearrangement joins TRBV5-4 to TRBJ1-2; maybe TRBD1 (6 bases). Trimming took off 1 base at V and 6 bases at J, with 10 bases between the two ends. The CDR3 loop spans 13 amino acids. CDR1 and CDR2 from the germline V gene are SGHNT and YYREEE (reference sequence). The CDR3 region is CASSLQQGNGYTF. The CDR3, as DNA: TGTGCCAGCAGCTTGCAACAGGGAAATGGCTACACCTTC.